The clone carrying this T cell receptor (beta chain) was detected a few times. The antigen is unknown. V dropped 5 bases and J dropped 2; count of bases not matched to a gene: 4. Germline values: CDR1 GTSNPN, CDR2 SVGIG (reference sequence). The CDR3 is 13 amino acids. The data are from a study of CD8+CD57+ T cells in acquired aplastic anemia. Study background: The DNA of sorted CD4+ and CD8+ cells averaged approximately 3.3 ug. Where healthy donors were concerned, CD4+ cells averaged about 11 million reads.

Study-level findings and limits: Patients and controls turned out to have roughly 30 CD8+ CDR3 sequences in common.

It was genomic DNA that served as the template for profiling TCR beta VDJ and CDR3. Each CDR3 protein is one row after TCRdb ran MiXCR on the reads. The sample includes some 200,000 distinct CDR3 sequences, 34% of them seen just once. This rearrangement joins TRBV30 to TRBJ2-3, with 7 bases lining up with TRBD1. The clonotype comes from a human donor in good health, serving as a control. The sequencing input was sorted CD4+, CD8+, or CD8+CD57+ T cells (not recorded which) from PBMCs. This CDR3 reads CAWRGQTTDTQYF. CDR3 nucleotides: TGTGCCTGGCGGGGACAGACCACAGATACGCAGTATTTT.